A single sample is the source of the 27 T cell receptor beta chains below, sequenced in a study of cytomegalovirus exposure and HLA in healthy donors. The PCR contained 60 Vbeta and 13 Jbeta primers. Profiled with immunoSEQ multiplex PCR; TCRdb holds only in-frame clones, not every one. The sample holds about 140,000 clones, roughly 77% seen once. Sequences were obtained from PBMCs. Every receptor here comes from a female donor in good health and CMV-seronegative.

V is TRBV7-9 and J is TRBJ2-3, with D possibly TRBD2 on 7 matching bases. The CDR3 loop spans 14 amino acids. Trimming left V 11 bases short and J 0 bases short, with 15 bases between. Looked up from germline, CDR1 is SEHNR and CDR2 is FQNEAQ (reference sequence). The CDR3 bases are TGTGCCCGGGGGGCGGGACGAAGCACAGATACGCAGTATTTT. Amino acids: CARGAGRSTDTQYF.

The chain is built from TRBV28 and TRBJ1-6; D remains unclear. This CDR3 contains 16 residues. Germline loops: CDR1 MDHEN, CDR2 SYDVKM. The germline V and J ends were trimmed by 3 bases and 0 bases, with 9 bases remaining between them. The CDR3 reads CASSFYESSYNSPLHF. The CDR3 DNA sequence: TGTGCCAGCAGTTTCTACGAGAGCTCCTATAATTCACCCCTCCACTTT.

The rearrangement uses TRBV13 and TRBJ1-2; TRBD1 matches 7 bases. The CDR3 runs to 17 residues. The germline gives CDR1 PRHDT, CDR2 FYEKMQ (reference sequence). V shed 5 bases and J 5 bases; nucleotides not matched to a gene: 17. The CDR3 region has the DNA TGTGCCAGCAGCATCCCCTTAGCGGGACAGCTAGGTTATGGCTACACCTTC. It is translated as CASSIPLAGQLGYGYTF. The whole variable domain, filled in from reference TRBV13 and TRBJ1-2, reads AAGVIQSPRHLIKEKRETATLKCYPIPRHDTVYWYQQGPGQDPQFLISFYEKMQSDKGSIPDRFSAQQFSDYHSELNMSSLELGDSALYFCASSIPLAGQLGYGYTFGSGTRLTVV.

The CDR3 is CASSSYRTGAYGYTF. The CDR3 DNA follows: TGTGCCAGCAGCTCCTACCGGACAGGGGCCTATGGCTACACCTTC. The chain joins TRBV7-2 to TRBJ1-2; 9 bases are shared with TRBD1. CDR1 is SGHTA, CDR2 FQGNSA, per germline. The CDR3 sequence is 15 residues long. The junction had 7 bases not matched to a gene; V was cut back by 4 bases and J by 4 bases.

This sequence joins TRBV7-6 and TRBJ2-3, with 13 nucleotides matching TRBD2. CDR1 is SGHVS and CDR2 is FNYEAQ in the germline V gene. The CDR3 length is 16 residues. V lost 5 bases and J lost 7; bases outside the gene matches: 9. The CDR3 sequence: CASSVLTSGGAHTQYF. The DNA of the CDR3 is TGTGCCAGCAGCGTCTTAACTAGCGGGGGGGCACATACGCAGTATTTT.

This clone turned up a few times. This chain connects TRBV6-4 to TRBJ2-3, with 7 bases lining up with TRBD2. Germline V lookup: CDR1 MRHNA, CDR2 SNTAGT. This CDR3 has 15 amino acids. J gave up 2 bases and V 5 bases, and 7 bases lay outside the gene matches. The CDR3 protein is CASSMGRETTDTQYF. The CDR3 nucleotides are TGTGCCAGCAGTATGGGGCGGGAGACCACAGATACGCAGTATTTT.

The rearrangement joins TRBV7-9 to TRBJ2-5; D gene uncertain. The J call is doubtful: the DNA matches TRBJ2-7 better. CDR1 and CDR2 from the germline V gene are SEHNR and FQNEAQ (reference sequence). This CDR3 region has 13 residues. Written as DNA, the CDR3 is TGTGCCAGCAGCTTAGGAACAGCCTACGAGCAGTACTTC. Its protein is CASSLGTAYEQYF.

V gene TRBV28 combines with J gene TRBJ1-2; 7 bases are a match to TRBD1. The CDR3 consists of 14 residues. The junction had 5 bases not matched to a gene; V was cut back by 4 bases and J by 3 bases. Per germline, CDR1 MDHEN and CDR2 SYDVKM. The CDR3 loop is CASSYRGGDYGYTF. As DNA, the CDR3 is TGTGCCAGCAGTTACAGGGGTGGTGACTATGGCTACACCTTC.

V and J are TRBV9 and TRBJ2-2; 7 bases map to TRBD2. Unmatched junction bases numbered 4, after V lost 4 bases and J lost 1 base. Germline loops: CDR1 SGDLS, CDR2 YYNGEE. CDR3 length: 15 amino acids. The CDR3 DNA follows: TGTGCCAGCAGCCTTAGCGGGTTGAACACCGGGGAGCTGTTTTTT. This translates into CASSLSGLNTGELFF.

The genes are TRBV10-3 and TRBJ1-2, with TRBD1 matching 9 bases. The CDR3 is 17 residues long. Germline CDR1 is ENHRY and CDR2 is SYGVKD. V lost 2 bases, J lost 4 bases, and 11 bases stayed unmatched. CDR3 region: CAISEVQGAQGSYGYTF. The DNA for the CDR3 is TGTGCCATCAGTGAGGTACAGGGGGCCCAAGGGTCCTATGGCTACACCTTC.

This sequence joins TRBV30 and TRBJ2-3; D is perhaps TRBD2 (5 bases). Germline V gene data show CDR1 as GTSNPN and CDR2 as SVGIG (reference sequence). V lost 4 bases and J lost 0, with 11 bases in between. This CDR3 is 14 amino acids long. Here the CDR3 DNA reads TGTGCCTGGAACCCTAGCCGGAGCACAGATACGCAGTATTTT. Its translation is CAWNPSRSTDTQYF.

This clone was counted a single time. The genes are TRBV19 and TRBJ2-1, with a possible D match to TRBD2 (6 bases). The CDR3 spans 12 residues. The V gene lost 7 bases and the J gene lost 10 bases, with 14 bases spanning the gap. Germline V gene data show CDR1 as LNHDA and CDR2 as SQIVND (reference sequence). CDR3 sequence reads: CASNDGRGEQFF. The CDR3 DNA reads TGTGCCAGTAATGACGGGAGAGGCGAGCAGTTCTTC.

The gene calls are TRBV7-2 and TRBJ1-1; D is perhaps TRBD1 (6 bases). The V gene's germline CDR1 is SGHTA and CDR2 FQGNSA. The CDR3 covers 14 residues. V was cut by 4 bases and J by 5 bases, with 14 bases left in between. CDR3 amino acids: CASSSRGGRTEAFF. As DNA, the CDR3 is TGTGCCAGCAGCTCCCGGGGGGGGCGGACTGAAGCTTTCTTT.

The rearrangement uses TRBV5-6 and TRBJ1-5, with 7 bases aligning to TRBD1. The CDR3 contains 15 residues. Germline V lookup: CDR1 SGHDT, CDR2 YYEEEE. J was trimmed by 0 bases and V by 3 bases; bases with no gene match: 3. The CDR3 here is CASSWGTVSNQPQHF. As DNA, the CDR3 is TGTGCCAGCAGCTGGGGGACAGTTAGCAATCAGCCCCAGCATTTT.

The chain is built from TRBV2 and TRBJ1-1, with a tentative D call TRBD1 (5 bases). Trimming took 0 bases from V and 4 from J, leaving 9 bases between them. The CDR3 spans 14 residues. Germline CDR1 is SNHLY and CDR2 is FYNNEI. CDR3: CASSEAQGGTEAFF. The CDR3 bases are TGTGCCAGCAGTGAAGCGCAGGGTGGCACTGAAGCTTTCTTT. Full variable domain (missing parts from reference TRBV2 and TRBJ1-1): EPEVTQTPSHQVTQMGQEVILRCVPISNHLYFYWYRQILGQKVEFLVSFYNNEISEKSEIFDDQFSVERPDGSNFTLKIRSTKLEDSAMYFCASSEAQGGTEAFFGQGTRLTVV.

The chain employs TRBV10-3 and TRBJ2-2, with TRBD2 matching 9 bases. This CDR3 has 15 amino acids. V was clipped by 4 bases and J by 2 bases; unmatched bases: 2. In germline, CDR1 is ENHRY, CDR2 SYGVKD. CDR3 amino acids: CAISGLAANTGELFF. CDR3 coding DNA: TGTGCCATCAGTGGACTAGCGGCTAACACCGGGGAGCTGTTTTTT.

This chain connects TRBV9 to TRBJ2-7, with 9 bases aligning to TRBD2. Trimming took 3 bases from V and 5 from J; bases not matched to a gene: 3. CDR3 length: 13 amino acids. Germline V gene sequence: CDR1 SGDLS, CDR2 YYNGEE. CDR3 nucleotides: TGTGCCAGCAGCGGCGGCGGGAGGGACGAGCAGTACTTC. Protein product: CASSGGGRDEQYF.

The genes are TRBV25-1 and TRBJ1-1; 7 bases fit TRBD1. The CDR3 is made up of 13 amino acids. V dropped 4 bases and J dropped 6; count of bases not matched to a gene: 5. Germline CDR1 reads MGHDK; CDR2 reads SYGVNS. The CDR3 region has the DNA TGTGCCAGCAGTGGATACAGGGGCTCTGAAGCTTTCTTT. The encoded protein is CASSGYRGSEAFF.

This clone was picked up one time. V and J are TRBV4-1 and TRBJ2-1; TRBD2 matches at 8 bases. With 2 bases clipped from V and 8 bases from J, the junction kept 5 bases outside the gene matches. Looked up from germline, CDR1 is MGHRA and CDR2 is YSYEKL. The CDR3 is made up of 14 amino acids. DNA for the CDR3: TGCGCCAGCAGCCAATGGACTAGCAGTTATGAGCAGTTCTTC. Protein: CASSQWTSSYEQFF.

The CDR3 DNA reads TGTGCCAGCAGCCTGGACAGGGGTTGGGATACGCAGTATTTT. It codes for CASSLDRGWDTQYF. The chain couples TRBV7-2 to TRBJ2-3, with 9 bases matching TRBD1. The CDR3 is 14 residues long. The germline gives CDR1 SGHTA, CDR2 FQGNSA. V shed 5 bases, J shed 6 bases, and the junction held 6 bases outside the gene matches.

This chain uses TRBV29-1 with TRBJ2-7, with 9 bases aligning to TRBD1. Germline loops: CDR1 SQVTM, CDR2 ANQGSEA. The CDR3 is made up of 12 amino acids. CDR3 in amino acids: CSAGQGSYEQYF. CDR3 DNA: TGCAGTGCGGGACAGGGCTCCTACGAGCAGTACTTC.

The chain has TRBV6-6 and TRBJ2-1; 10 bases are a match to TRBD2. The CDR3 sequence is 14 residues long. V shed 10 bases and J 5 bases; nucleotides not matched to a gene: 8. CDR1 is MNHNY and CDR2 is SVGAGI in the germline V gene (reference sequence). The CDR3 coding sequence is TGTGCCACCGCCCTAGCGGGGGCACACAATGAGCAGTTCTTC. Translating it yields CATALAGAHNEQFF.

The genes are TRBV7-8 and TRBJ1-2; D is undetermined. V was trimmed by 1 base and J by 0 bases, leaving 12 bases between them. The CDR3 runs to 16 residues. Per the germline V gene, CDR1 is SGHVS and CDR2 is FQNEAQ. The CDR3 spells CASSLGRHAANYGYTF. DNA of the CDR3: TGTGCCAGCAGCTTAGGGCGACACGCAGCTAACTATGGCTACACCTTC.

This clone has only a few counts. The chain links TRBV9 to TRBJ1-4, with no clear D. V was pared by 4 bases and J by 4 bases, with 11 bases between. This CDR3 contains 14 residues. Germline assignment: CDR1 SGDLS and CDR2 YYNGEE. The CDR3 is CASSPRPYNEKLFF. CDR3 nucleotide sequence: TGTGCCAGCAGCCCCAGGCCTTATAATGAAAAACTGTTTTTT. Filled out from reference TRBV9 and TRBJ1-4, the complete variable domain reads DSGVTQTPKHLITATGQRVTLRCSPRSGDLSVYWYQQSLDQGLQFLIQYYNGEERAKGNILERFSAQQFPDLHSELNLSSLELGDSALYFCASSPRPYNEKLFFGSGTQLSVL.

The chain has TRBV4-1 and TRBJ2-5; 8 bases match TRBD2. The CDR3 covers 14 residues. The V segment lost 2 bases and the J segment 4 bases; nucleotides outside the gene matches: 3. Germline assignment: CDR1 MGHRA and CDR2 YSYEKL. Here the CDR3 reads CASSQSSGLETQYF. CDR3 DNA: TGCGCCAGCAGCCAATCTAGCGGGCTAGAGACCCAGTACTTC.

The chain is built from TRBV6-1 and TRBJ2-3; D remains ambiguous. V dropped 2 bases and J dropped 2 bases, with 5 bases sitting between them. Per germline, CDR1 MNHNS and CDR2 SASEGT. The CDR3 consists of 13 residues. The chain's CDR3 is CASSEPLTDTQYF. As DNA, the CDR3 is TGTGCCAGCAGTGAACCCCTCACAGATACGCAGTATTTT.

This sequence joins TRBV28 and TRBJ1-2; 7 nucleotides match TRBD1. After removal of 4 bases from V and 0 bases from J, the junction contained 11 bases not matched to a gene. CDR3 length: 17 residues. The germline V gene has CDR1 MDHEN and CDR2 SYDVKM. In DNA form, the CDR3 reads TGTGCCAGCAGTTCACAGGGGCAACCCTTTTCTAACTATGGCTACACCTTC. This gives the protein CASSSQGQPFSNYGYTF.